The clone carrying this T cell receptor beta chain was detected only once. What it binds is unknown. This sample is part of a study of long-term antiretroviral therapy in people with HIV. This CDR3 contains 15 residues. V was cut by 5 bases and J by 2 bases, with 10 bases left in between. Germline-derived CDR1 and CDR2 are KGHSH and LQKENI. Whole-study results and caveats: Relative to transplant donor controls, diversity remained lower despite increasing after ART. Blood, drawn from about 2004 to 2017, may reflect older ART regimens.

Sequencing used immunoSEQ v3.0 at survey level. TCRdb's copy holds only in-frame clones and misses some; the assay was immunoSEQ multiplex PCR. The sample carries roughly 28,000 clones, about 89% recorded once. This rearrangement joins TRBV18 to TRBJ2-6; D gene ambiguous. The receptor was derived from a man aged 18 to 29 with HIV. The material sequenced was unsorted PBMCs, taken 3.1 years after starting antiretroviral therapy. The CDR3 loop is CASSRFSPGANVLTF. CDR3 coding DNA: TGTGCCAGCTCAAGGTTCTCGCCTGGGGCCAACGTCCTGACTTTC.